Here is one T cell receptor (beta chain) with its context. J was trimmed by 2 bases and V by 5 bases; bases with no gene match: 7. The V gene's germline CDR1 is SGHTA and CDR2 FQGNSA. CDR3 length: 15 residues. This record comes from a study of shared clonotypes between healthy human individuals. Repertoires were generated with immunoSEQ multiplex PCR, while TCRdb's copy carries only in-frame clones and drops some. This table has around 440,000 clones, approximately 80% appearing once. The clonotype comes from a woman in her thirties or forties in good health. Some clones in this sample may be carry-over from other donors' samples. The sequenced sample was PBMCs. The genes are TRBV7-2 and TRBJ2-5, with TRBD2 matching over 8 bases. In DNA form, the CDR3 reads TGTGCCAGCAGCATCTCCGGGACTAGTCAAGAGACCCAGTACTTC. Translation gives CASSISGTSQETQYF.